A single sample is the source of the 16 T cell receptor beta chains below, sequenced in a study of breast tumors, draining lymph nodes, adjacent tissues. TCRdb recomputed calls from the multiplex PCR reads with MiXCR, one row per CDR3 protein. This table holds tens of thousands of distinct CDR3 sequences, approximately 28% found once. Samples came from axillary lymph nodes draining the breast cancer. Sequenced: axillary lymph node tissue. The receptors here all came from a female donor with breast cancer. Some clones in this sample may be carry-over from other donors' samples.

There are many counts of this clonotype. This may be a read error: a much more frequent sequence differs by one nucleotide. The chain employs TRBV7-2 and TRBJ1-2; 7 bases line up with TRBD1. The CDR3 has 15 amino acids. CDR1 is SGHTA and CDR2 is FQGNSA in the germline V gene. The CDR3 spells CASSLVQGKMGGYPF. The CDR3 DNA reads TGTGCCAGCAGCTTAGTACAGGGGAAGATGGGTGGCTACCCCTTC. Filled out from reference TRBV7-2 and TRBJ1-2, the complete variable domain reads GAGVSQSPSNKVTEKGKDVELRCDPISGHTALYWYRQSLGQGLEFLIYFQGNSAPDKSGLPSDRFSAERTGGSVSTLTIQRTQQEDSAVYLCASSLVQGKMGGYPFGSGTRLTVV.

In DNA, the CDR3 is TGCAGTGTTGATAGCGGGAGGACAGATACGCAGTATTTT. As protein: CSVDSGRTDTQYF. This chain links TRBV20-1 with TRBJ2-3; 10 positions agree with TRBD2. This CDR3 has 13 residues. Per the germline V gene, CDR1 is DFQATT and CDR2 is SNEGSKA (reference sequence). V lost 7 bases and J lost 3; bases outside the gene matches: 4.

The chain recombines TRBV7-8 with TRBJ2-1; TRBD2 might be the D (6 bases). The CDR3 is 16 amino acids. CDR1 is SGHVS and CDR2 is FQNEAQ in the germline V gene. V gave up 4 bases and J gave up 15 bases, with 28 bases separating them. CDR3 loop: CASSSTRSGRYNGRFF. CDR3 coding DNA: TGTGCCAGCAGCTCCACTAGAAGCGGGCGCTACAATGGGCGGTTCTTC.

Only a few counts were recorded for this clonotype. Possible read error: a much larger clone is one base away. CDR3 bases: TGCAGTGCTAGAGTAAGCGGGAGATACGCGCAGTACTTC. It specifies CSARVSGRYAQYF. This rearrangement joins TRBV20-1 to TRBJ2-7, with TRBD2 identical over 8 bases. The CDR3 covers 13 residues. Germline CDR1 is DFQATT and CDR2 is SNEGSKA (reference sequence).

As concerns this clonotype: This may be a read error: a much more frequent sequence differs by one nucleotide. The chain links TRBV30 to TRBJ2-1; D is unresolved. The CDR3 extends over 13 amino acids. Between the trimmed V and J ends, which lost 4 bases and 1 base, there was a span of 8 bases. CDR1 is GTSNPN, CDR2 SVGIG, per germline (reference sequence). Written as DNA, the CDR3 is TGTGCCTGGACTGTACAGTCCTACAATGAGCAGTTCTTC. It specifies CAWTVQSYNEQFF.

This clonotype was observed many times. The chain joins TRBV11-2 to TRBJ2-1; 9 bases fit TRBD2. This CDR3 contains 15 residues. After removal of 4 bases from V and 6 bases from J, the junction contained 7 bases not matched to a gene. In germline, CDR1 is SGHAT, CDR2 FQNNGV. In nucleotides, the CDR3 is TGTGCCAGCAGCTCCTCGGGACTAGCAGCCAATGAGCAGTTCTTC. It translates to CASSSSGLAANEQFF.

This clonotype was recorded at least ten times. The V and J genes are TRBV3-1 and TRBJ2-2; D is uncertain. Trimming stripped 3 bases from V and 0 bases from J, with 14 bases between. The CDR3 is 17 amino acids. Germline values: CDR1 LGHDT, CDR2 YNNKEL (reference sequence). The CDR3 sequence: CASSQGPLRANTGELFF. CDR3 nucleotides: TGTGCCAGCAGCCAGGGCCCTCTCAGAGCGAACACCGGGGAGCTGTTTTTT.

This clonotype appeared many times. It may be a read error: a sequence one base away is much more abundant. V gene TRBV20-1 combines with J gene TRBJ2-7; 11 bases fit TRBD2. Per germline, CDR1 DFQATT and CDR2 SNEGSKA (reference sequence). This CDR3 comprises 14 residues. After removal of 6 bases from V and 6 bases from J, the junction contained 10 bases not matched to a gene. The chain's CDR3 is CSAIAGGPDSEQYF. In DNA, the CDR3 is TGCAGTGCAATAGCGGGAGGGCCAGATTCCGAGCAGTACTTC.

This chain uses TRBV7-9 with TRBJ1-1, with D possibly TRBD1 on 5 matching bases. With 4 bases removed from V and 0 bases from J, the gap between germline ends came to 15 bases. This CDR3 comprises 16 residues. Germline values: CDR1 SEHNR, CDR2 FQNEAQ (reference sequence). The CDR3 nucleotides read TGTGCCAGCAGCTATCGACCGGGACTGTTGAACACTGAAGCTTTCTTT. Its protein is CASSYRPGLLNTEAFF.

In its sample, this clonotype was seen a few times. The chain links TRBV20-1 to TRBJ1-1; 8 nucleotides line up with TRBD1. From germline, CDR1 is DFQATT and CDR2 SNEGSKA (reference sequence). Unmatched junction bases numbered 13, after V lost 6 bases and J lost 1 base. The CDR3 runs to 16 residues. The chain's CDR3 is CSAHTGGPNTNTEAFF. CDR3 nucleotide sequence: TGCAGTGCACATACAGGGGGACCTAACACGAACACTGAAGCTTTCTTT.

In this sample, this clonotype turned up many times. The CDR3 nucleotides are TGTGCCAGCAGCGTAAGCCCGGACCTACTCTACAATGAGCAGTTCTTC. Translating gives CASSVSPDLLYNEQFF. This chain links TRBV9 with TRBJ2-1; no reliable D call. Germline CDR1 reads SGDLS; CDR2 reads YYNGEE. The CDR3 runs to 16 residues. V lost 1 base and J lost 3, with 14 bases in between.

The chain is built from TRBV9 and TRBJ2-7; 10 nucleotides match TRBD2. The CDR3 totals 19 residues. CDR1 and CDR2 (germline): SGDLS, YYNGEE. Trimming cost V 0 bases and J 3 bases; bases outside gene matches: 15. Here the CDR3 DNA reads TGTGCCAGCAGCGTAGCTCCCGGGCTAGCGGGAGCCAGGGGCTACGAGCAGTACTTC. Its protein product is CASSVAPGLAGARGYEQYF.

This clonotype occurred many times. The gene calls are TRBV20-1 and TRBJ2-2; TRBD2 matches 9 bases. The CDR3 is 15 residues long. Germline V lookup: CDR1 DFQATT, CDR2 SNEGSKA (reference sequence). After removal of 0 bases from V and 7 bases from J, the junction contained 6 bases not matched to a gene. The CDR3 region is CSAREASGTLGELFF. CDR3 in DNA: TGCAGTGCTAGAGAGGCTAGCGGGACCCTCGGGGAGCTGTTTTTT.

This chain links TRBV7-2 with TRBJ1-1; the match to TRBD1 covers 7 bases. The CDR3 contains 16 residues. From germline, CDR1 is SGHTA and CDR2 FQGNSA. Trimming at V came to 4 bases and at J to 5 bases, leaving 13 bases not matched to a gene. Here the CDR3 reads CASSSGGGVTGTEAFF. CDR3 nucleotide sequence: TGTGCCAGCAGCTCGGGAGGGGGCGTTACGGGGACTGAAGCTTTCTTT.

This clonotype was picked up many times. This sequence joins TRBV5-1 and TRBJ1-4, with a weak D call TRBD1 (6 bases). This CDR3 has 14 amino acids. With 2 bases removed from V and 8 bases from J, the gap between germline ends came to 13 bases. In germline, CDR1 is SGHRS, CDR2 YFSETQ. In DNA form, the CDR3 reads TGCGCCAGCAGCTTACAGGGAATGTACGAAAAACTGTTTTTT. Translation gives CASSLQGMYEKLFF.

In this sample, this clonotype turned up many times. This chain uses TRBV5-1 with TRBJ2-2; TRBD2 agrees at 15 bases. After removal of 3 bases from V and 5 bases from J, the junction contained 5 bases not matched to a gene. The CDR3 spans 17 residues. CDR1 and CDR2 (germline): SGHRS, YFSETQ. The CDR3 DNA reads TGCGCCAGCAGCTCCGGGACTAGCGGGAGGTCGACCGGGGAGCTGTTTTTT. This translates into CASSSGTSGRSTGELFF.